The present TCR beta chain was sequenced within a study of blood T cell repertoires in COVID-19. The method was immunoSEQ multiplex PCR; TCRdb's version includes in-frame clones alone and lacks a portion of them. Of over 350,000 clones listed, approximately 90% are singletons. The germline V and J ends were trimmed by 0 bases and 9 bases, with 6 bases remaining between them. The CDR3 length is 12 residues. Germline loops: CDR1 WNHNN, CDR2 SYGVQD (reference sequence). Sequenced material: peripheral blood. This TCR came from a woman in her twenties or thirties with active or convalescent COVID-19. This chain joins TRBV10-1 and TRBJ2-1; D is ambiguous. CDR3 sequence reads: CASSESIGEQFF. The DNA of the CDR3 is TGCGCCAGCAGTGAGTCCATCGGTGAGCAGTTCTTC.